This T cell receptor (beta chain) was recovered during a study of beta chain features in type 1 diabetes. In regard to this clone: Its specificity is unknown.

Study findings and constraints: When Type 1 diabetes patients were examined, their TCRB CDR3s proved moderately but significantly shorter in all four CD4+ subsets. When cDNA is sequenced, cells with high TCR expression could be over-represented.

The CDR3 extends over 14 amino acids. Trimming left V 3 bases short and J 0 bases short, with 5 bases between. Germline V gene lookup returns CDR1 KGHSH and CDR2 LQKENI. cDNA synthesis used the whole RNA isolate, giving expressed TCRB sequences. Some clones are missing from TCRdb's copy, which holds only in-frame ones; the method was immunoSEQ multiplex PCR. This table has about 340,000 clones, 13% appearing once. Heparinised blood was drawn once per donor, averaging roughly 120 mL. This chain uses TRBV18 with TRBJ1-4; D gene unclear. Sequenced input: naive CD4+ T cells from blood. The receptor's source is a woman aged 18-29 years with type 1 diabetes. The CDR3 DNA sequence: TGTGCCAGCTCACCCGGAGCAACTAATGAAAAACTGTTTTTT. Protein: CASSPGATNEKLFF.